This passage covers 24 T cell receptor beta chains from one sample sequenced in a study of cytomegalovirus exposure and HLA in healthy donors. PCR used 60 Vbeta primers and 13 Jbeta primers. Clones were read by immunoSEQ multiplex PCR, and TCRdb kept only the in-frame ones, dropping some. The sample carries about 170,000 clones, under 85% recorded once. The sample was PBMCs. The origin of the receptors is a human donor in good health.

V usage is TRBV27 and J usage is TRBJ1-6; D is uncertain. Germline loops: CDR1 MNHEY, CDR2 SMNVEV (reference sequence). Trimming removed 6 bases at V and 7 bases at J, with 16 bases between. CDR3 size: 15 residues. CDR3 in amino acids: CASSPRGQSNSPLHF. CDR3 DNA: TGTGCCAGCAGCCCACGAGGGCAGTCAAATTCACCCCTCCACTTT.

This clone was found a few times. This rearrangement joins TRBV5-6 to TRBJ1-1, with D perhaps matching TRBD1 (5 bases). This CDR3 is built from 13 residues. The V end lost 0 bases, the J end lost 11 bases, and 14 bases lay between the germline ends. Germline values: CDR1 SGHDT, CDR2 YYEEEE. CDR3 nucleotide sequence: TGTGCCAGCAGCTTGGACCAGGGAATTAGGGCTTTCTTT. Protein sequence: CASSLDQGIRAFF.

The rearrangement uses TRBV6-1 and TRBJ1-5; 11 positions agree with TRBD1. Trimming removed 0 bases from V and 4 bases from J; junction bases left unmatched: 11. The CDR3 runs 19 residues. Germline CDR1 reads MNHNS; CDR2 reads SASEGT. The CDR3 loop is CASSEAYRTGGKVNQPQHF. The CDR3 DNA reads TGTGCCAGCAGTGAAGCATATAGGACAGGGGGCAAGGTAAATCAGCCCCAGCATTTT.

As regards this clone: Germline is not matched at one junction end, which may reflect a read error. CDR3 coding DNA: TGTGCCAGCAGCGAAGGAGGGTGGACAGTCGATGGCTACACCTTC. It yields the protein CASSEGGWTVDGYTF. V usage is TRBV6-1 and J usage is TRBJ1-2, with D maybe TRBD1 (6 bases). The germline V gene has CDR1 MNHNS and CDR2 SASEGT. The CDR3 spans 15 residues.

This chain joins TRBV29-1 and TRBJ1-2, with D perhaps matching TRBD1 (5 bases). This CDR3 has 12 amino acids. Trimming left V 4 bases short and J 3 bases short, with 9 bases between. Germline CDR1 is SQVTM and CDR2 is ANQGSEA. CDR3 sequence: CSVAGRDYGYTF. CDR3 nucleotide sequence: TGCAGCGTTGCGGGCAGGGACTATGGCTACACCTTC.

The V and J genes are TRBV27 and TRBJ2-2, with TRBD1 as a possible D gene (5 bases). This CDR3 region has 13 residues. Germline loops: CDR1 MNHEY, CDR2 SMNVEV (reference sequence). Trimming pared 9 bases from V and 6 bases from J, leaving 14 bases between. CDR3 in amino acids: CARFTGGPGELFF. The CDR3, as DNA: TGTGCCAGATTTACAGGCGGTCCCGGGGAGCTGTTTTTT.

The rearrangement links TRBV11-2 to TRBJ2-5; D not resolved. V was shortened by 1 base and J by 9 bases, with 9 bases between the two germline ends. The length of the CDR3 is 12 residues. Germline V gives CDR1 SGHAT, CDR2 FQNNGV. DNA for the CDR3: TGTGCCAGCAGCTTAGCCGCAGTCTCCCAGTACTTC. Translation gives CASSLAAVSQYF. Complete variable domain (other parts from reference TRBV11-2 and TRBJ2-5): EAGVAQSPRYKIIEKRQSVAFWCNPISGHATLYWYQQILGQGPKLLIQFQNNGVVDDSQLPKDRFSAERLKGVDSTLKIQPAKLEDSAVYLCASSLAAVSQYFGPGTRLLVL.

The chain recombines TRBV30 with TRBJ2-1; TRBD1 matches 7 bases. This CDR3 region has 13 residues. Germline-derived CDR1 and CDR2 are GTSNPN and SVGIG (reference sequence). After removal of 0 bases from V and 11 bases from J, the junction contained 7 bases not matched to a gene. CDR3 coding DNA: TGTGCCTGGAGTGTAGGGAGACAGGGACAGCAGTTCTTC. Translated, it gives CAWSVGRQGQQFF.

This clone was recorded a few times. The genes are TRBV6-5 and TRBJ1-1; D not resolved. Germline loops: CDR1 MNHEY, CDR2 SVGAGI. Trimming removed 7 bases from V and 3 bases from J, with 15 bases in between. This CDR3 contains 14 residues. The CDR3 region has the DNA TGTGCCAGCAAACGCGGCACCCCCTACACTGAAGCTTTCTTT. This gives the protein CASKRGTPYTEAFF.

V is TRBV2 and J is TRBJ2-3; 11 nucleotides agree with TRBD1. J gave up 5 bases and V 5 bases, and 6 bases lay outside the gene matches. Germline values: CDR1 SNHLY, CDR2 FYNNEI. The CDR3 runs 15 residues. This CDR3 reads CASSPGTGGLDTQYF. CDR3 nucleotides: TGTGCCAGCAGTCCCGGGACAGGGGGGTTAGATACGCAGTATTTT. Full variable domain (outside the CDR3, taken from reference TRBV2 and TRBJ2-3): EPEVTQTPSHQVTQMGQEVILRCVPISNHLYFYWYRQILGQKVEFLVSFYNNEISEKSEIFDDQFSVERPDGSNFTLKIRSTKLEDSAMYFCASSPGTGGLDTQYFGPGTRLTVL.

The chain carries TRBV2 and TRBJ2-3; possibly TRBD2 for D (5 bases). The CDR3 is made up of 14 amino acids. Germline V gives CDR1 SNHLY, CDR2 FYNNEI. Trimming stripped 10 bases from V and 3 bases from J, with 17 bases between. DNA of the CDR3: TGTGCCAACTCCCCGGGATCAAGAACAGATACGCAGTATTTT. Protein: CANSPGSRTDTQYF. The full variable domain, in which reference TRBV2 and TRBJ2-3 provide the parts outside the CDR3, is EPEVTQTPSHQVTQMGQEVILRCVPISNHLYFYWYRQILGQKVEFLVSFYNNEISEKSEIFDDQFSVERPDGSNFTLKIRSTKLEDSAMYFCANSPGSRTDTQYFGPGTRLTVL.

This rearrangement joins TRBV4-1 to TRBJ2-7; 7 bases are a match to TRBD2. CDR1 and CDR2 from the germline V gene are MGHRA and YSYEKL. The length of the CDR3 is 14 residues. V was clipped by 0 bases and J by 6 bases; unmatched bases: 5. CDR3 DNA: TGCGCCAGCAGCCAAGATAGCGGCGGGGGCGAGCAGTACTTC. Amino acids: CASSQDSGGGEQYF.

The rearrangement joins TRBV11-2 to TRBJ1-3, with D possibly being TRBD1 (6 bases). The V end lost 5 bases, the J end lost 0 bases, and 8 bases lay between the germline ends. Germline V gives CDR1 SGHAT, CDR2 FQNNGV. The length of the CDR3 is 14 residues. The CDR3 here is CASSRDNSGNTIYF. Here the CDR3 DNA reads TGTGCCAGCAGCCGGGACAACTCTGGAAACACCATATATTTT.

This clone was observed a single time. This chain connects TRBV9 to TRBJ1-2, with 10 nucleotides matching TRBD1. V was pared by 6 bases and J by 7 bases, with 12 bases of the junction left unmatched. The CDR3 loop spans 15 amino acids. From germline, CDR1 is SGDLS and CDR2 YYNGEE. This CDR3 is CASTSGGTGASGYTF. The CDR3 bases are TGTGCCAGCACCTCGGGGGGGACAGGGGCTAGTGGCTACACCTTC.

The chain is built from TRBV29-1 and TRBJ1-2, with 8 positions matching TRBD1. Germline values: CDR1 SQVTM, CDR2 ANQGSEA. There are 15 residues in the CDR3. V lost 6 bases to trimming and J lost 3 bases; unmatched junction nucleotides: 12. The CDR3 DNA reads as TGCAGCGTCGCCCCCTCCCCGGGACAGGACTATGGCTACACCTTC. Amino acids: CSVAPSPGQDYGYTF.

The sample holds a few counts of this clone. The CDR3 sequence: CASSVRMTGVGNTEAFF. CDR3 DNA sequence: TGTGCCAGCAGTGTAAGGATGACAGGGGTGGGCAACACTGAAGCTTTCTTT. The rearrangement uses TRBV27 and TRBJ1-1, with TRBD1 matching 8 bases. V shed 5 bases and J 2 bases; nucleotides not matched to a gene: 13. CDR3 size: 17 residues. Germline V gene data show CDR1 as MNHEY and CDR2 as SMNVEV (reference sequence).

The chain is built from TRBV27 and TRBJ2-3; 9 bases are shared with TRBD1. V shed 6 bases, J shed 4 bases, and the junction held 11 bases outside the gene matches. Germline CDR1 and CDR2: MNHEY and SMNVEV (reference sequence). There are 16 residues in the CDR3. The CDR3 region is CASSWAGTGRSDTQYF. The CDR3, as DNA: TGTGCCAGCAGCTGGGCCGGGACAGGGAGGTCAGATACGCAGTATTTT.

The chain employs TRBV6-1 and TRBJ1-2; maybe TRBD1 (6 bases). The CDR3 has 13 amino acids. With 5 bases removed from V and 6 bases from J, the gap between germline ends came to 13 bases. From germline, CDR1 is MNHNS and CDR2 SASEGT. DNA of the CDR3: TGTGCCAGCAGTCCCCGGGACATTGATGGCTACACCTTC. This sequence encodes CASSPRDIDGYTF.

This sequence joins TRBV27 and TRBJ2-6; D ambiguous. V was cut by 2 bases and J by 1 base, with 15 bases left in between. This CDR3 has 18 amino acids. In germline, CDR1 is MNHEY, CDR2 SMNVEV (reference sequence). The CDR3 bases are TGTGCCAGCAGTTTACGAGGTCACCCAACGTCTGGGGCCAACGTCCTGACTTTC. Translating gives CASSLRGHPTSGANVLTF. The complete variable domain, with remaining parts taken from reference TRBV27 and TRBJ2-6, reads EAQVTQNPRYLITVTGKKLTVTCSQNMNHEYMSWYRQDPGLGLRQIYYSMNVEVTDKGDVPEGYKVSRKEKRNFPLILESPSPNQTSLYFCASSLRGHPTSGANVLTFGAGSRLTVL.

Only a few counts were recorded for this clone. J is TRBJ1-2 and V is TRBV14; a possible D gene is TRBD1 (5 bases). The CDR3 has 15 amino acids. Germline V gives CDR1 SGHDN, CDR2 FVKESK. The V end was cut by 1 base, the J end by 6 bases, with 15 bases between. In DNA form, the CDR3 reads TGTGCCAGCAGCCAAGTAGTGGGGCCATACAATGGCTACACCTTC. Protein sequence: CASSQVVGPYNGYTF.

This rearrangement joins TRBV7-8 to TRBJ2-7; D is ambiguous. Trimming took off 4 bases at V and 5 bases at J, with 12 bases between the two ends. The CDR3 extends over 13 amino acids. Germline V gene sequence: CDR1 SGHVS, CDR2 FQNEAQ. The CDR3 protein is CASSSVLSHEQYF. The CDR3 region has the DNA TGTGCCAGCAGCTCCGTCCTGAGCCACGAGCAGTACTTC. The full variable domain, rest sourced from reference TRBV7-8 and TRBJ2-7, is GAGVSQSPRYKVAKRGQDVALRCDPISGHVSLFWYQQALGQGPEFLTYFQNEAQLDKSGLPSDRFFAERPEGSVSTLKIQRTQQEDSAVYLCASSSVLSHEQYFGPGTRLTVT.

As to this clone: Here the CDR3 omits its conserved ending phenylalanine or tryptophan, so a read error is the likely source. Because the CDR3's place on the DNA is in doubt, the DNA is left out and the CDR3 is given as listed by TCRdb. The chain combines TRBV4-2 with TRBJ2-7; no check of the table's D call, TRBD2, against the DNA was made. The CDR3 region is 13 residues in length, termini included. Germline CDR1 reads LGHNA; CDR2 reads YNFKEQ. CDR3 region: CASSQGPGGPPSL.

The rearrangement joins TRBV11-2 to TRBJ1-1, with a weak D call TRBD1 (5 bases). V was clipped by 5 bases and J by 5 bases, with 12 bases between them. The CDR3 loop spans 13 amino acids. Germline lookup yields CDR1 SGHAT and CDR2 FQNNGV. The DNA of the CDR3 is TGTGCCAGCAGCCATAGTGGGGGGACTGAAGCTTTCTTT. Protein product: CASSHSGGTEAFF.

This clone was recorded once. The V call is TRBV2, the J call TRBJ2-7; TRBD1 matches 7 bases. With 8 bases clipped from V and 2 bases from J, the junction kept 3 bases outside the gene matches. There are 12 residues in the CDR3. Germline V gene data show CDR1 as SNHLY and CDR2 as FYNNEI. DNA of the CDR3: TGTGCCAGCCGGGACAGAACCTACGAGCAGTACTTC. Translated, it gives CASRDRTYEQYF.